These 20 T cell receptor beta chains share one sample of origin, sequenced in a study of molecular identifiers for immune sequencing clone quantification. Each CDR3 protein is one row after TCRdb ran MiXCR on the PCR reads. The table includes over 600,000 distinct CDR3 sequences, around 20% detected once. What was sequenced was naive CD8+ T cells from blood, with Jurkat cell RNA spiked in. Subset described: FACS-sorted CD8+CD4-CCR7+CD45RA+ naive T cells. The source is a human donor in good health. Some libraries in this study had Jurkat cell RNA spiked in.

Many counts were recorded for this clonotype. V is TRBV4-1 and J is TRBJ1-1; D not certain. V lost 3 bases to trimming and J lost 4 bases, with 9 bases between them. The CDR3 is 13 amino acids. Germline CDR1 MGHRA, CDR2 YSYEKL. For the CDR3, the DNA is TGCGCCAGCAGCCAGTCGGCGGGCACTGAAGCTTTCTTT. Translated, it gives CASSQSAGTEAFF.

This chain links TRBV5-6 with TRBJ1-2; no firm D call. V lost 4 bases and J lost 7, with 11 bases in between. This CDR3 region has 12 residues. Per germline, CDR1 SGHDT and CDR2 YYEEEE. In DNA, the CDR3 is TGTGCCAGCAGCAAGGACCAGTTTGGCTACACCTTC. Translation: CASSKDQFGYTF.

This clonotype has a count of ten or more. The gene calls are TRBV7-9 and TRBJ2-7, with D possibly being TRBD2 (5 bases). Trimming shortened V by 5 bases and J by 4 bases, and 15 bases separated the two germline ends. Per germline, CDR1 SEHNR and CDR2 FQNEAQ (reference sequence). The CDR3 contains 14 residues. For the CDR3, the DNA is TGTGCCAGCAGCAACTCGGGGAACTCATACGAGCAGTACTTC. Protein product: CASSNSGNSYEQYF.

This clonotype was seen repeatedly, ten times or more. V and J are TRBV19 and TRBJ2-2; the D is unclear. The CDR3 covers 13 residues. Germline V gene lookup returns CDR1 LNHDA and CDR2 SQIVND (reference sequence). The V and J ends lost 7 bases and 1 base respectively, with 7 bases between them. CDR3 in DNA: TGTGCCAGTACTGGACGGAACACCGGGGAGCTGTTTTTT. Its translation is CASTGRNTGELFF.

The chain is built from TRBV11-2 and TRBJ2-1; TRBD2 matches at 7 bases. CDR1 SGHAT and CDR2 FQNNGV come from the germline V gene. This CDR3 contains 14 residues. The J segment lost 10 bases and the V segment lost 1 base, leaving 7 bases of the junction unmatched. DNA of the CDR3: TGTGCCAGCAGCTTAGGGGGGGGGGGGAGCGAGCAGTTCTTC. Translation: CASSLGGGGSEQFF. Together with reference TRBV11-2 and TRBJ2-1, the CDR3 gives the full variable domain: EAGVAQSPRYKIIEKRQSVAFWCNPISGHATLYWYQQILGQGPKLLIQFQNNGVVDDSQLPKDRFSAERLKGVDSTLKIQPAKLEDSAVYLCASSLGGGGSEQFFGPGTRLTVL.

The chain joins TRBV4-1 to TRBJ1-4; weak D call: TRBD1 (5 bases). V was cut by 6 bases and J by 5 bases, with 16 bases left in between. Germline CDR1 and CDR2: MGHRA and YSYEKL. The CDR3 length is 15 residues. The DNA for the CDR3 is TGCGCCAGCAGGCCCGGGGGGGAGAGGAATGAAAAACTGTTTTTT. Translation gives CASRPGGERNEKLFF.

With respect to this clonotype: One base away lies a much larger clone, so this may be a sequencing read error. The CDR3 DNA sequence: TGTGCCGTACGGGGCGGGGGTACCTACGAGCAGTACTTC. Translation: CAVRGGGTYEQYF. V is TRBV7-9 and J is TRBJ2-7, with TRBD2 matching over 7 bases. Germline V CDR1 and CDR2: SEHNR, FQNEAQ (reference sequence). Germline trimming cut 11 bases from V and 2 bases from J; bases unmatched to any gene: 9. This CDR3 is built from 13 residues.

This clonotype was counted at least ten times. The chain employs TRBV28 and TRBJ2-3, with D perhaps TRBD1 (6 bases). With 11 bases removed from V and 1 base from J, the gap between germline ends came to 16 bases. The CDR3 has 14 residues. The germline V gene has CDR1 MDHEN and CDR2 SYDVKM. This CDR3 reads CAGRQADRTDTQYF. In nucleotides, the CDR3 is TGTGCCGGGAGACAGGCAGACCGCACAGATACGCAGTATTTT.

This clonotype was counted many times. The chain couples TRBV7-9 to TRBJ2-3; 8 nucleotides line up with TRBD2. Per the germline V gene, CDR1 is SEHNR and CDR2 is FQNEAQ (reference sequence). Unmatched junction bases numbered 4, after V lost 8 bases and J lost 0 bases. The CDR3 covers 14 residues. The CDR3 protein is CASLRLASTDTQYF. CDR3 nucleotide sequence: TGTGCCAGCCTCCGACTAGCGAGCACAGATACGCAGTATTTT. The full variable domain, with the rest looked up from reference TRBV7-9 and TRBJ2-3, is DTGVSQNPRHKITKRGQNVTFRCDPISEHNRLYWYRQTLGQGPEFLTYFQNEAQLEKSRLLSDRFSAERPKGSFSTLEIQRTEQGDSAMYLCASLRLASTDTQYFGPGTRLTVL.

The CDR3 region is CASSSQGSFVKLFF. In DNA, the CDR3 is TGTGCCAGCAGCTCACAGGGAAGCTTTGTAAAACTGTTTTTT. The chain links TRBV13 to TRBJ1-4; D is perhaps TRBD1 (6 bases). Germline loops: CDR1 PRHDT, CDR2 FYEKMQ (reference sequence). Trimming removed 4 bases from V and 10 bases from J, with 16 bases in between. The CDR3 is 14 residues long.

V usage is TRBV28 and J usage is TRBJ2-5; 7 bases are a match to TRBD2. Germline V gene sequence: CDR1 MDHEN, CDR2 SYDVKM. The CDR3 runs 21 residues. V trimming: 4 bases; J trimming: 4 bases; junction bases outside the gene matches: 27. The CDR3: CASSSQGRAPFGREPPETQYF. In nucleotides, the CDR3 is TGTGCCAGCAGTTCTCAGGGCAGGGCCCCATTTGGGCGGGAGCCCCCAGAGACCCAGTACTTC.

J is TRBJ2-2 and V is TRBV25-1; a weak D match, TRBD2 (6 bases). The germline V and J ends were trimmed by 3 bases and 0 bases, with 8 bases remaining between them. This CDR3 comprises 15 residues. Per germline, CDR1 MGHDK and CDR2 SYGVNS. CDR3 DNA sequence: TGTGCCAGCAGTGAGGGGACTGCGAACACCGGGGAGCTGTTTTTT. This translates into CASSEGTANTGELFF.

This clonotype was found once. A much larger clone lies a single base off, so this may be a read error. V is TRBV20-1 and J is TRBJ2-7, with TRBD1 as a possible D gene (5 bases). Germline V CDR1 and CDR2: DFQATT, SNEGSKA (reference sequence). V dropped 4 bases and J dropped 1 base, with 17 bases sitting between them. This CDR3 spans 15 amino acids. The CDR3, as DNA: TGCAGTGCTATTCGAGGTGGGGCACCGTCCTACGAGCAGTACTTC. Protein product: CSAIRGGAPSYEQYF.

J is TRBJ1-5 and V is TRBV27; D is ambiguous. There are 14 residues in the CDR3. Germline V gene lookup returns CDR1 MNHEY and CDR2 SMNVEV (reference sequence). V dropped 1 base and J dropped 5 bases, with 9 bases sitting between them. CDR3 protein: CASSLWGSDQPQHF. The CDR3 nucleotides read TGTGCCAGCAGTTTATGGGGATCAGATCAGCCCCAGCATTTT.

Of note for this clonotype: The junction and the germline gene differ at one end; a read error may be behind it. The chain has TRBV7-6 and TRBJ1-1; D uncertain. The CDR3 has 13 residues. Germline assignment: CDR1 SGHVS and CDR2 FNYEAQ. In nucleotides, the CDR3 is TGTGCCAGCAGCTTCTCGGGGTGGACTGAAGCTCTCTTT. Its translation: CASSFSGWTEALF.

This clonotype was found many times. The chain is built from TRBV3-1 and TRBJ2-3, with D perhaps TRBD2 (6 bases). Germline V gene lookup returns CDR1 LGHDT and CDR2 YNNKEL (reference sequence). The V gene lost 3 bases and the J gene lost 1 base, with 14 bases spanning the gap. The CDR3 runs 16 residues. As DNA, the CDR3 is TGTGCCAGCAGCCATCTTAGCGGTGGGGGCACAGATACGCAGTATTTT. As protein: CASSHLSGGGTDTQYF.

V usage is TRBV5-1 and J usage is TRBJ1-5; no clear D gene. Trimming pared 5 bases from V and 3 bases from J, leaving 15 bases between. This CDR3 is 15 amino acids long. Germline-derived CDR1 and CDR2 are SGHRS and YFSETQ. The chain's CDR3 is CASRGGQIDNQPQHF. The CDR3 DNA is TGCGCCAGCAGGGGCGGGCAGATCGACAATCAGCCCCAGCATTTT.

This clonotype came up a few times. This chain uses TRBV7-9 with TRBJ2-7; the D gene is possibly TRBD1 (6 bases). The germline CDR1 and CDR2 sequences are SEHNR and FQNEAQ (reference sequence). The CDR3 extends over 15 amino acids. V was pared by 5 bases and J by 0 bases, with 14 bases between. The CDR3, as DNA: TGTGCCAGCAGCGCCACCACAGGGTCCTCCTACGAGCAGTACTTC. It encodes CASSATTGSSYEQYF.

This clonotype was seen ten or more times. V is TRBV7-2 and J is TRBJ1-3; D ambiguous. The CDR3 runs to 14 residues. V was trimmed by 1 base and J by 0 bases, leaving 4 bases between them. Germline CDR1 and CDR2: SGHTA and FQGNSA. The CDR3 bases are TGTGCCAGCAGCTTAGGAGCCTCTGGAAACACCATATATTTT. It specifies CASSLGASGNTIYF. Looking up the rest from reference TRBV7-2 and TRBJ1-3 gives the full variable domain: GAGVSQSPSNKVTEKGKDVELRCDPISGHTALYWYRQSLGQGLEFLIYFQGNSAPDKSGLPSDRFSAERTGGSVSTLTIQRTQQEDSAVYLCASSLGASGNTIYFGEGSWLTVV.

This clonotype was seen ten or more times. The chain uses TRBV29-1 and TRBJ2-4, with 9 bases that match TRBD1. Trimming took 3 bases from V and 0 from J; bases not matched to a gene: 9. Germline CDR1 SQVTM, CDR2 ANQGSEA. The CDR3 runs to 17 residues. CDR3 in DNA: TGCAGCGTTGAGGGGACAGGGAACAAATTAGCCAAAAACATTCAGTACTTC. Its translation is CSVEGTGNKLAKNIQYF.